Reported below is one TCR beta chain. Its antigen remains unknown. The data were obtained in a study of cytotoxic CD8 clonotypes in ibrutinib-treated CLL. Study conclusions and caveats: Clonality grew at ibrutinib response; at progression, it decreased back toward baseline.

The CDR3 is 18 residues long. The J segment lost 2 bases and the V segment lost 1 base, leaving 11 bases of the junction unmatched. The germline CDR1 and CDR2 sequences are MGHRA and YSYEKL. TCRdb's copy holds only in-frame clones and misses some; the assay was immunoSEQ multiplex PCR. The data contain 200,000 or so clones, approximately 75% of them singletons. The specimen was PBMCs, collected after 12 months of ibrutinib treatment. This TCR was sampled from a human donor with chronic lymphocytic leukemia. This sequence joins TRBV4-1 and TRBJ2-1, with 7 bases fitting TRBD1. CDR3 residues: CASSQARTGQYTYNEQFF. DNA for the CDR3: TGCGCCAGCAGCCAAGCCCGGACAGGCCAATATACCTACAATGAGCAGTTCTTC.